This T cell receptor (beta chain) was sequenced in a study of blood T cell repertoires in COVID-19. Whole-study context: Sources were T cells, B-cell-depleted T cells, or PBMCs; the material itself was cDNA or gDNA.

In the study's own analysis: Quantification of nucleated cells was approximated via reference gene primer amplification. Produced via immunoSEQ multiplex PCR; TCRdb's table is partial and in-frame only. V, J and clone size reflect that table, while D and trimming were determined from the DNA. The sample contains 170,000 or so clones, around 86% of which appear only once. This TCR derives from a man aged 35-49 years with active or convalescent COVID-19. The source material was peripheral blood.

CDR3 DNA sequence: TGTGCCAGCAGTTTAGCAGGGATATATGGCTACACCTTC. Translating gives CASSLAGIYGYTF. The V gene is TRBV28, the J gene TRBJ1-2, with D perhaps TRBD1 (5 bases). This CDR3 has 13 residues. V lost 2 bases to trimming and J lost 5 bases, with 9 bases between them. Germline V gene data show CDR1 as MDHEN and CDR2 as SYDVKM.